The entry below gives a single T cell receptor beta chain sequence along with its context. The data were taken from a study of blood T cell repertoires in COVID-19. TCRdb keeps only in-frame clones here, not all; method: immunoSEQ multiplex PCR. Of 200,000 to 250,000 clones in the sample, almost 90% were seen once. This CDR3 contains 14 residues. V lost 5 bases and J lost 4; bases outside the gene matches: 3. Germline lookup yields CDR1 LGHNA and CDR2 YNFKEQ. The receptor was derived from a woman in her fifties or sixties with acute COVID-19. The sequencing sample was made of PBMCs or T cells enriched from blood (not recorded which). This chain joins TRBV4-2 and TRBJ1-1; 11 bases match TRBD1. CDR3 sequence reads: CASSYGQGATEAFF. Here the CDR3 DNA reads TGTGCCAGCAGCTATGGACAGGGGGCCACTGAAGCTTTCTTT.